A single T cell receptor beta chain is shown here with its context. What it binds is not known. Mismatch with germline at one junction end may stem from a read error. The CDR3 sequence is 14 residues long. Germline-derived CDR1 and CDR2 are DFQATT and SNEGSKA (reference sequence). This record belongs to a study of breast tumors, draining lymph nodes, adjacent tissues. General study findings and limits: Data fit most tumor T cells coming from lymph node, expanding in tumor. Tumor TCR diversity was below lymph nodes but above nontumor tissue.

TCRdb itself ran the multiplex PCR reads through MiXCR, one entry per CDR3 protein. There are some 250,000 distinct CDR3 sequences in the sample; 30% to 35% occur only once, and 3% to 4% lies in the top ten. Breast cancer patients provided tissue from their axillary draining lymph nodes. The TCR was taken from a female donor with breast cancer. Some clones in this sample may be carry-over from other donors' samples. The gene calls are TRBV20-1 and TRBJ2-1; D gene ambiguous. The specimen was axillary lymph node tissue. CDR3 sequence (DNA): TGCAGTGCCCCCTCTGTGGGTTCTCACAATGAGCGGTTCTTC. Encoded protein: CSAPSVGSHNERFF.